This T cell receptor (beta chain) appears in the sequencing data of a study of CD8 T cells in Susac syndrome. The multiple sclerosis controls were treatment-naive patients affected by stable or active relapsing-remitting disease. Negative magnetic isolation gave CD8+ and CD4+ cells; FACS enriched CD8+ TEMRA. cDNA came from roughly 0.53 to 1 ug RNA primed by random hexamers. The immunoSEQ assay covered 54 Vbeta and 13 Jbeta segments for CDR3. From the immunoSEQ multiplex PCR reads, TCRdb called clonotypes with MiXCR, one entry per CDR3 protein. The sample consists of 140,000 to 150,000 distinct CDR3 sequences, approximately 95% of them appearing once. Germline-derived CDR1 and CDR2 are SGHTA and FQGNSA. There are 14 residues in the CDR3. V lost 5 bases and J lost 9, with 14 bases in between. Note on this clonotype: Its antigen remains unidentified.

Findings of the study overall: By the study's own acknowledgment, its TCR sequencing and HLA analysis included relatively few individuals.

This clonotype originated in a human donor with multiple sclerosis. Sequencing was performed on CD4+ T cells from PBMCs. V gene TRBV7-2 combines with J gene TRBJ1-6; D is unresolved. CDR3 nucleotides: TGTGCCAGCAGCCCCCCGGGTCCCATTTCACCCCTCCACTTT. Translation gives CASSPPGPISPLHF. Full variable domain (remainder filled in from reference TRBV7-2 and TRBJ1-6): GAGVSQSPSNKVTEKGKDVELRCDPISGHTALYWYRQSLGQGLEFLIYFQGNSAPDKSGLPSDRFSAERTGGSVSTLTIQRTQQEDSAVYLCASSPPGPISPLHFGNGTRLTVT.